Sequencing of this TCR beta chain was carried out in a study of blood T cell repertoires in COVID-19. Study context: Some COVID-19 samples were acute and others convalescent; all came from the United States, Italy and Spain. Sample material is recorded as cDNA or gDNA derived from T cells, B-cell-depleted T cells, or PBMCs.

In the original analysis: How many nucleated cells were present was estimated from reference gene primer amplification. Sequencing was performed with immunoSEQ multiplex PCR; in TCRdb, only in-frame clones are kept and a portion is missing. D and trimming were read from the DNA, whereas the V and J calls and clone size are those reported in that table. The repertoire has approximately 270,000 clones, nearly 90% of them found once; the top ten carry under 4%. The CDR3 covers 14 residues. Germline V gene sequence: CDR1 KGHSH, CDR2 LQKENI. Trimming shortened V by 6 bases and J by 8 bases, and 19 bases separated the two germline ends.

The sequencing input was peripheral blood. The TCR was taken from a man between 18 and 35 years old with active or convalescent COVID-19. The gene calls are TRBV18 and TRBJ1-2, with D unresolved. The CDR3 here is CASSPWIPAGGYTF. DNA of the CDR3: TGTGCCAGCTCTCCTTGGATCCCGGCGGGGGGCTACACCTTC.